These T cell receptor beta chains were read from a single sample in a study of beta chain features in type 1 diabetes. Sequencing was performed with immunoSEQ multiplex PCR; in TCRdb, only in-frame clones are kept and a portion is missing. The table has roughly 350,000 clones, 9.5% to 10% seen once. Sample: central memory CD4+ T cells from blood. The source of these receptors is a man under 40 with type 1 diabetes. Each CDR3 is given with its conserved first and last residue. Each record gives: V gene, CDR3 length, clone size, D gene, J gene, CDR3 DNA, CDR3 protein. The D gene is left open where the match is weak. Rows may omit the clone size; those that give it use once, few, many or a size class.

TRBV6-5	15	-	-	TRBJ1-3	TGTGCCAGCACCGGTGGCGACCACTCTGGAAACACCATATATTTT	CASTGGDHSGNTIYF
TRBV5-1	16	-	-	TRBJ1-1	TGCGCCAGCAGCTTGGACGATGTGAGCACGAACACTGAAGCTTTCTTT	CASSLDDVSTNTEAFF
TRBV4-3	17	-	TRBD2	TRBJ2-5	TGCGCCAGCAGCCAAGATCCTCGGGCTAGCGGCCAAGAGACCCAGTACTTC	CASSQDPRASGQETQYF
TRBV19	14	few	-	TRBJ1-2	TGTGCCAGTAATCGGGACGGGTCCTTCTATGGCTACACCTTC	CASNRDGSFYGYTF
TRBV30	14	-	TRBD1	TRBJ2-7	TGTGCCTGGAAGAAGGGACAGGGGGTCTACGAGCAGTACTTC	CAWKKGQGVYEQYF
TRBV29-1	12	-	TRBD1	TRBJ2-7	TGCAGCGCTAAGGGACAGGCCTACGAGCAGTACTTC	CSAKGQAYEQYF
TRBV9	15	-	-	TRBJ1-5	TGTGCCAGCAGCGTAGGCGGCGGCGAGTATCAGCCCCAGCATTTT	CASSVGGGEYQPQHF
TRBV5-4	13	-	TRBD1	TRBJ2-5	TGTGCCAGCAGCGAGGGACAGGGGGATTCCCAGTACTTC	CASSEGQGDSQYF
TRBV20-1	10	-	-	TRBJ2-5	TGCAGTGCGGGTGCTGAGACCCAGTACTTC	CSAGAETQYF
TRBV5-1	15	-	TRBD1	TRBJ2-5	TGCGCCAGCAGATCTGGGACAGGGAAACAAGAGACCCAGTACTTC	CASRSGTGKQETQYF
TRBV7-9	14	few	-	TRBJ1-2	TGTGCCAGCAGCCCCAAGTTAGGTGGGAGTGGCTACACCTTC	CASSPKLGGSGYTF
TRBV27	16	-	-	TRBJ1-5	TGTGCCAGCAGTTTATCCTATAAAGGGTCCAATCAGCCCCAGCATTTT	CASSLSYKGSNQPQHF
TRBV5-1	14	many	-	TRBJ1-1	TGCGCCAGCAGCAGGGACAAAGCGAACACTGAAGCTTTCTTT	CASSRDKANTEAFF
TRBV4-3	13	few	-	TRBJ2-3	TGCGCCAGCAGCCCAGACCCGGGGGATACGCAGTATTTT	CASSPDPGDTQYF
TRBV7-3	15	many	TRBD2	TRBJ2-2	TGTGCCAGCAGCCCGGGACTACGTGGCACCGGGGAGCTGTTTTTT	CASSPGLRGTGELFF
TRBV6-1	15	few	TRBD1	TRBJ2-7	TGTGCCAGCAGTGAATCGACAGGGCTTGGCTACGAGCAGTACTTC	CASSESTGLGYEQYF
TRBV11-1	17	-	TRBD2	TRBJ2-1	TGTGCCAGCAGCTTCTCACCGCCCGGGGGGGGTTCGAATGAGCAGTTCTTC	CASSFSPPGGGSNEQFF
TRBV5-4	15	-	TRBD2	TRBJ2-5	TGTGCCAGCAGCCAAGGCGGGACTAGCGAAGAGACCCAGTACTTC	CASSQGGTSEETQYF
TRBV9	13	few	-	TRBJ1-4	TGTGCCAGCAGCGTAGAAATCGGTGAAAAACTGTTTTTT	CASSVEIGEKLFF
TRBV7-2	13	-	-	TRBJ2-5	TGTGCCAGCAGCCAAAGAGGGATCGAGACCCAGTACTTC	CASSQRGIETQYF
TRBV2	15	few	TRBD2	TRBJ2-1	TGTGCCAGCAGCGAGGGACTAGCGGGAGGGCATGAGCAGTTCTTC	CASSEGLAGGHEQFF
TRBV28	15	few	TRBD1	TRBJ2-3	TGTGCCAGCAAGGAGGACAGGGGGTTTGCAGATACGCAGTATTTT	CASKEDRGFADTQYF
TRBV19	14	few	-	TRBJ1-2	TGTGCCAGTAGTATAAATGCGGGCAGCTATGGCTACACCTTC	CASSINAGSYGYTF
TRBV6-6	15	-	-	TRBJ2-5	TGTGCCAGCAGTTACCTCGGAGACGGTCAAGAGACCCAGTACTTC	CASSYLGDGQETQYF
TRBV5-1	15	few	-	TRBJ2-7	TGCGCCAGCAGCTTGGATGCGGGAACCCAGTACGAGCAGTACTTC	CASSLDAGTQYEQYF
TRBV6-6	15	-	TRBD1	TRBJ2-7	TGTGCCAGCCGGACCCTTAGACAGGGTTCCTACGAGCAGTACTTC	CASRTLRQGSYEQYF
TRBV7-9	13	many	TRBD1	TRBJ2-1	TGTGCCAGCAGCTTACAGGGGGCAAATGAGCAGTTCTTC	CASSLQGANEQFF
TRBV14	17	-	-	TRBJ1-2	TGTGCCAGCAGCCAAGACCCCGTGGGGTTGACGGGCTATGGCTACACCTTC	CASSQDPVGLTGYGYTF
TRBV4-1	14	few	TRBD1	TRBJ2-7	TGCGCCAGCAGCCCTGGGACAGCACCCTACGAGCAGTACTTC	CASSPGTAPYEQYF
TRBV6-6	14	-	-	TRBJ2-7	TGTGCCAGCAGTATCAGGGGGGATGGATACGAGCAGTACTTC	CASSIRGDGYEQYF
TRBV2	16	few	TRBD2	TRBJ2-5	TGTGCCAGCAGTTCCTCTACCGGGACTAGCAGGGAGACCCAGTACTTC	CASSSSTGTSRETQYF
TRBV6-5	11	once	-	TRBJ2-7	TGTGCCAGCAACCGCGGGGACGAGCAGTACTTC	CASNRGDEQYF
TRBV19	16	-	TRBD2	TRBJ2-2	TGTGCCAGTAGTATCCTCGGGGGGGCGGAGGCCGGGGAGCTGTTTTTT	CASSILGGAEAGELFF
TRBV5-1	17	-	-	TRBJ2-5	TGCGCCAGCAGCAGAGCCAGGACGCAGACTGGCCAAGAGACCCAGTACTTC	CASSRARTQTGQETQYF
TRBV14	13	few	-	TRBJ1-1	TGTGCCAGCAGCCAATCGGGTCCCGGTAGAGCTTTCTTT	CASSQSGPGRAFF
TRBV10-1	15	-	-	TRBJ2-3	TGCGCCAGCAGTGAGTCCGGGGTTACTGCGGATACGCAGTATTTT	CASSESGVTADTQYF